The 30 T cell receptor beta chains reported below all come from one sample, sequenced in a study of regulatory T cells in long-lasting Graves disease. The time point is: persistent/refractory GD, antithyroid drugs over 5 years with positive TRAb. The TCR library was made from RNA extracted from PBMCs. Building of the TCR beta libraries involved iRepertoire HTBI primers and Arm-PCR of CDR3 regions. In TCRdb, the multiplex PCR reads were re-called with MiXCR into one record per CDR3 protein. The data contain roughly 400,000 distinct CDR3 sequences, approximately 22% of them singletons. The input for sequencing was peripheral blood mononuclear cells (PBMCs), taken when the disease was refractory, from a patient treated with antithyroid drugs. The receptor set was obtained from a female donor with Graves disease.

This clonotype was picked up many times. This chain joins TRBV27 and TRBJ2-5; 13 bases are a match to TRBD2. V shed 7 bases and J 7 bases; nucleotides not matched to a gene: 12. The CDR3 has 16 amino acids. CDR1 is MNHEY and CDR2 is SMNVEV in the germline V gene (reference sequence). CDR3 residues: CASKISGLAGSLTQYF. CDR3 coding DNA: TGTGCCAGCAAAATATCGGGACTAGCGGGGTCATTGACCCAGTACTTC.

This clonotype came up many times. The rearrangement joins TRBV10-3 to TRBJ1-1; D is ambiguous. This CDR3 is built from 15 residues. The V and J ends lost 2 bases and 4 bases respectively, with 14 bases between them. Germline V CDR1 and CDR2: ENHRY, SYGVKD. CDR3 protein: CAISEAKYVGTEAFF. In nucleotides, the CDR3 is TGTGCCATCAGTGAGGCGAAATATGTGGGCACTGAAGCTTTCTTT.

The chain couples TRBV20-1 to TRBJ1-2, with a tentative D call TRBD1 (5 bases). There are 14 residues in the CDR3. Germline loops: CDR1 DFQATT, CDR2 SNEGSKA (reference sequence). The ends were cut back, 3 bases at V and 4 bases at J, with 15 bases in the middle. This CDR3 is CSARTQTEIYGYTF. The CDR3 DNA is TGCAGTGCTAGGACGCAGACAGAAATCTATGGCTACACCTTC.

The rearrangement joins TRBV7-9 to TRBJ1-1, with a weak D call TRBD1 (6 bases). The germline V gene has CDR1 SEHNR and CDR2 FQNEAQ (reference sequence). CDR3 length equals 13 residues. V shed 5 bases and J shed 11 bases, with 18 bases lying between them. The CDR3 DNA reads TGTGCCAGCAGCAACCTAGGACAGATTGAGGCTTTCTTT. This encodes CASSNLGQIEAFF.

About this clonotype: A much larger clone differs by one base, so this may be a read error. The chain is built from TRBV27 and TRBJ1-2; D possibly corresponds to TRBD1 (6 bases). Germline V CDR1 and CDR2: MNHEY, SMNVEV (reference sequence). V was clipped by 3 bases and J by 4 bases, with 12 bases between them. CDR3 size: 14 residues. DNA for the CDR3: TGTGCCAGCAGTTTTGGAAGGGGGATCTATGGCTACACCTTC. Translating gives CASSFGRGIYGYTF.

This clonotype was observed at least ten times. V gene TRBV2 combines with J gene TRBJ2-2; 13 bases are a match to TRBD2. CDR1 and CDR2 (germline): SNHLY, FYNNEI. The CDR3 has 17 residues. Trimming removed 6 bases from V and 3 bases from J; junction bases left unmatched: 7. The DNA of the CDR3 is TGTGCCAGCAGGTCCCAGGGACTAGCGGGACACACCGGGGAGCTGTTTTTT. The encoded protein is CASRSQGLAGHTGELFF.

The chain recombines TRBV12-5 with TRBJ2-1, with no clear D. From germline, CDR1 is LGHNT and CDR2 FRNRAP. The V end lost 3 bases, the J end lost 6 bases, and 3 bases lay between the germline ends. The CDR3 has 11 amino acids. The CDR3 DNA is TGTGCTAGTGGTTTAATCAATGAGCAGTTCTTC. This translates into CASGLINEQFF.

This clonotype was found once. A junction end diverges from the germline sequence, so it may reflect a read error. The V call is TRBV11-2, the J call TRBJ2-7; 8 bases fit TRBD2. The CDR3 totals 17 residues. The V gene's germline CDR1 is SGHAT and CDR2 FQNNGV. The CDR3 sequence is CASSLDPGLGLSYERYF. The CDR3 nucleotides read TGTGCCAGCAGCTTAGATCCGGGACTAGGACTATCCTACGAGCGGTACTTC.

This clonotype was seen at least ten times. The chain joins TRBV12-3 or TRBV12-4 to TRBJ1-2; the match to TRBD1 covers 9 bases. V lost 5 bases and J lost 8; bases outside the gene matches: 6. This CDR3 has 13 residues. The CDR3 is CASSPPGQGGYTF. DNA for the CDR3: TGTGCCAGCAGTCCCCCGGGACAGGGAGGCTACACCTTC.

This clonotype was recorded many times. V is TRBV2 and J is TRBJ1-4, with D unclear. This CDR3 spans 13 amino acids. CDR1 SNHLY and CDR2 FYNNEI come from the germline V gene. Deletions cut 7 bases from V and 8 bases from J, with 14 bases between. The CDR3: CASTTTLREKLFF. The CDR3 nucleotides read TGTGCCAGCACAACTACGCTGAGAGAAAAACTGTTTTTT.

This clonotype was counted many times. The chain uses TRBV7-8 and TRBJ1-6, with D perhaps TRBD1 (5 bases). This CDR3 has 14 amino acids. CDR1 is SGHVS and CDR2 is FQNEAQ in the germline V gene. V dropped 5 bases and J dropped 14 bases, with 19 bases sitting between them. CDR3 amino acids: CASSPGGAQVSLHF. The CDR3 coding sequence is TGTGCCAGCAGCCCCGGTGGGGCTCAGGTTTCCCTCCACTTT.

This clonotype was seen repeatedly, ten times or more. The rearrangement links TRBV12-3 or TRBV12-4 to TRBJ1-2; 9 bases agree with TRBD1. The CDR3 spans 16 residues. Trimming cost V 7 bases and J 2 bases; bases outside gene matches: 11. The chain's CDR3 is CASNPGGTGSNYGYTF. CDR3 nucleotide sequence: TGTGCCAGCAACCCTGGGGGGACAGGGTCGAACTATGGCTACACCTTC.

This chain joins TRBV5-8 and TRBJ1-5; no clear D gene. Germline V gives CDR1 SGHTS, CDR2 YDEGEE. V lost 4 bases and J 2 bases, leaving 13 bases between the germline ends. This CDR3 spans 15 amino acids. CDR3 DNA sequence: TGTGCCAGCAGCGCGGGTCTACGGGGCAATCAGCCCCAGCATTTT. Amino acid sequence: CASSAGLRGNQPQHF. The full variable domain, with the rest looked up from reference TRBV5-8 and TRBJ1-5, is EAGVTQSPTHLIKTRGQQATLRCSPISGHTSVYWYQQALGLGLQFLLWYDEGEERNRGNFPPRFSGRQFPNYSSELNVNALELEDSALYLCASSAGLRGNQPQHFGDGTRLSIL.

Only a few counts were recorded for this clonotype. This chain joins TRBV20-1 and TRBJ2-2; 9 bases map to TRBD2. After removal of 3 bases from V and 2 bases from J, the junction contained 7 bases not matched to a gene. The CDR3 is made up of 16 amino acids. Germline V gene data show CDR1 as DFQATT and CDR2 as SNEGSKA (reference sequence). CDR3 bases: TGCAGTGCTAGTCGAGCGGGAGGATCTAACACCGGGGAGCTGTTTTTT. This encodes CSASRAGGSNTGELFF.

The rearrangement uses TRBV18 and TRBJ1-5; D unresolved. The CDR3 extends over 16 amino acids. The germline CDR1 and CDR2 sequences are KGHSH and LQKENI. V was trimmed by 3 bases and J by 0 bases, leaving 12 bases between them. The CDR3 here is CASSPESQSSNQPQHF. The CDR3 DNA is TGTGCCAGCTCACCTGAATCTCAAAGTAGCAATCAGCCCCAGCATTTT.

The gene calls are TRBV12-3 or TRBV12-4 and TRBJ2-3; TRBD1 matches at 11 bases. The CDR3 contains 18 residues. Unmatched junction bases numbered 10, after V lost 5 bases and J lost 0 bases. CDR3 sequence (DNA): TGTGCCAGCAGTGGGGGGACAGGGGGATTACTTAGCACAGATACGCAGTATTTT. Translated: CASSGGTGGLLSTDTQYF.

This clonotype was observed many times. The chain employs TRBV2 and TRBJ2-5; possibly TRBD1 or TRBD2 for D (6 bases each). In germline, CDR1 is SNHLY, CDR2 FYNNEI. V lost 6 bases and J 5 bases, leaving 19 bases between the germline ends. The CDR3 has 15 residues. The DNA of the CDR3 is TGTGCCAGCAGCGACGATCCCCTAGGGGGGGAGACCCAGTACTTC. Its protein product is CASSDDPLGGETQYF.

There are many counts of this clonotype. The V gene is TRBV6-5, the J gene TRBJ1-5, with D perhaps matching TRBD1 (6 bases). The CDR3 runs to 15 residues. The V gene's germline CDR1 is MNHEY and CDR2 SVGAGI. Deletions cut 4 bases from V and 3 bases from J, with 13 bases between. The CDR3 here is CASSSTQGNNQPQHF. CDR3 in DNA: TGTGCCAGCAGTTCGACCCAGGGGAACAATCAGCCCCAGCATTTT.

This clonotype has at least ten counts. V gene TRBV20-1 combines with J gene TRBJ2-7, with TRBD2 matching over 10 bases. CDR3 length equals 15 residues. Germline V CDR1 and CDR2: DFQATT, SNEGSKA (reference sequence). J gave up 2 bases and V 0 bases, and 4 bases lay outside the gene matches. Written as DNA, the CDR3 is TGCAGTGCTAGAGAGGGCCTAGCGGGGGCCTACGAGCAGTACTTC. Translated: CSAREGLAGAYEQYF.

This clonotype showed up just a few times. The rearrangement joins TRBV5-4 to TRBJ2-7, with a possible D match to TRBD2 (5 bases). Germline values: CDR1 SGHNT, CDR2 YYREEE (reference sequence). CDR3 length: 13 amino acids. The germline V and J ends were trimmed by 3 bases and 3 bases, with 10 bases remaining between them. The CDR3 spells CASSSHAGYEQYF. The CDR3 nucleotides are TGTGCCAGCAGCTCCCATGCGGGCTACGAGCAGTACTTC.

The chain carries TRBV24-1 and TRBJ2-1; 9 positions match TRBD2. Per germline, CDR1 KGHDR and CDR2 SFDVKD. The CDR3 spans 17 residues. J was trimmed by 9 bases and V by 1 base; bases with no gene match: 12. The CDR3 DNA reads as TGTGCCACCAGTGATTTAATAGCGGGAGATCAGTGGGGTGAGCAGTTCTTC. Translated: CATSDLIAGDQWGEQFF.

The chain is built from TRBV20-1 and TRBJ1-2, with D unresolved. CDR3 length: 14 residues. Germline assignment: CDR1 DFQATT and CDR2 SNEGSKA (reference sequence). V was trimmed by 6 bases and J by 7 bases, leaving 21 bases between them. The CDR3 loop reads CSARSAPARGGYTF. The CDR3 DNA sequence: TGCAGTGCCCGATCTGCCCCTGCCCGGGGTGGCTACACCTTC.

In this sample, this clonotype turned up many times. The chain's CDR3 is CASSQALRDRRTQYF. The DNA for the CDR3 is TGTGCCAGCAGTCAAGCCCTTCGGGACCGCCGAACCCAGTACTTC. The J gene is TRBJ2-5, the V gene TRBV28; tentatively, D is TRBD1 or TRBD2 (5 bases each). CDR3 length: 15 amino acids. CDR1 is MDHEN and CDR2 is SYDVKM in the germline V gene. Trimming removed 5 bases at V and 8 bases at J, with 21 bases between.

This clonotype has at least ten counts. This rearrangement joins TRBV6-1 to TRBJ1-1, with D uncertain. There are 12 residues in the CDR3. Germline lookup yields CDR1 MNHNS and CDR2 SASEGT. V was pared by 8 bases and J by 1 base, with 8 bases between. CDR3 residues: CASVAGNTEAFF. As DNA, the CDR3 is TGTGCCAGCGTGGCAGGGAACACTGAAGCTTTCTTT.

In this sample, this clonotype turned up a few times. CDR3 sequence (DNA): TGTGCCAGCAGCCCCGAAGGAGGTTATAGCAATCAGCCCCAGCATTTT. This codes for CASSPEGGYSNQPQHF. The chain combines TRBV28 with TRBJ1-5; D remains ambiguous. This CDR3 spans 16 amino acids. Between the trimmed V and J ends, which lost 6 bases and 0 bases, there was a span of 15 bases. Germline CDR1 and CDR2: MDHEN and SYDVKM.

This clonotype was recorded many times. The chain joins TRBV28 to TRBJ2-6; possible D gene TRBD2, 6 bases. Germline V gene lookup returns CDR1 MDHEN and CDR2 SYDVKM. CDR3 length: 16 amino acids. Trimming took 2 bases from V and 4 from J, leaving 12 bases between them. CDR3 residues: CASSLSGLGGANVLTF. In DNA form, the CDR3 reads TGTGCCAGCAGTTTAAGCGGGCTAGGGGGGGCCAACGTCCTGACTTTC.

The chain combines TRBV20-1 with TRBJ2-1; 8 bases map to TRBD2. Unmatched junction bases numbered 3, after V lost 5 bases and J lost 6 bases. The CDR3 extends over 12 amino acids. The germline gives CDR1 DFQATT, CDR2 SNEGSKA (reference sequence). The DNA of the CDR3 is TGCAGTGCTCCGGCGGGAGGCAATGAGCAGTTCTTC. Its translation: CSAPAGGNEQFF.

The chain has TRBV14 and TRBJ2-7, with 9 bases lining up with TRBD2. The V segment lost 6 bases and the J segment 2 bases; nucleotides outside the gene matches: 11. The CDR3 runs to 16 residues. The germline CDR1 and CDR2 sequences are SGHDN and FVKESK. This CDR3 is CASRRSRTSDPYEQYF. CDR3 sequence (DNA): TGTGCCAGCAGACGTAGTAGGACTAGCGACCCCTACGAGCAGTACTTC.

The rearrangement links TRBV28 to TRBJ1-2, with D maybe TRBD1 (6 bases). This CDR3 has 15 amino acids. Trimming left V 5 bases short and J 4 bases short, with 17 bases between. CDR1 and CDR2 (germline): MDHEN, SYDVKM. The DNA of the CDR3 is TGTGCCAGCAGTCTCACTGGGGACACCATCTATGGCTACACCTTC. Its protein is CASSLTGDTIYGYTF.

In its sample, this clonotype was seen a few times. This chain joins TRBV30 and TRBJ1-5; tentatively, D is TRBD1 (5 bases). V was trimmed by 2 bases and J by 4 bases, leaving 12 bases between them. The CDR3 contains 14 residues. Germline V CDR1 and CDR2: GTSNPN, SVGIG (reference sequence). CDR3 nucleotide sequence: TGTGCCTGGAGTTGGGGCCCGCCGAATCAGCCCCAGCATTTT. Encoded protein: CAWSWGPPNQPQHF.